This T cell receptor (beta chain) was identified during a study of T-cell reconstitution after alpha-beta-depleted transplantation in children. Unique molecular identifiers tagged the TCRbeta library. TCRdb ran MiXCR on the PCR reads and lists one entry per CDR3 protein. The table lists around 960,000 distinct CDR3 sequences, about 31% of them singletons. The germline V and J ends were trimmed by 0 bases and 5 bases, with 10 bases remaining between them. This CDR3 spans 14 amino acids. Germline CDR1 reads SGHRS; CDR2 reads YFSETQ. The starting material was PBMCs, mostly from graft donor cells, obtained 360 days after TCRalphabeta/CD19-depleted stem cell transplant. This clonotype was obtained from a boy younger than two who had a stem cell transplant for SCID, so the T cells may come from the graft donor. The chain has TRBV5-1 and TRBJ2-3; possibly TRBD2 for D (5 bases). CDR3 bases: TGCGCCAGCAGCTTGGTCACTAGACGAGATACGCAGTATTTT. Translated: CASSLVTRRDTQYF.